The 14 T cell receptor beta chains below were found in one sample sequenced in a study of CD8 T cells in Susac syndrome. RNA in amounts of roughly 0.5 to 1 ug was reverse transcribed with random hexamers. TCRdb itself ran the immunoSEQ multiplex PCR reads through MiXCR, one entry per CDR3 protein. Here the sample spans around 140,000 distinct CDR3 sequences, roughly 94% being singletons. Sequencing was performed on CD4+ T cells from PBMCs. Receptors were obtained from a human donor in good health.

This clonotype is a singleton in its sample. The DNA for the CDR3 is TGCAGTGCTAACAGGTATAGCAATCAGCCCCAGCATTTT. Protein product: CSANRYSNQPQHF. V gene TRBV20-1 combines with J gene TRBJ1-5; TRBD1 might be the D (5 bases). Germline-derived CDR1 and CDR2 are DFQATT and SNEGSKA (reference sequence). This CDR3 has 13 amino acids. Deletions cut 4 bases from V and 0 bases from J, with 7 bases between.

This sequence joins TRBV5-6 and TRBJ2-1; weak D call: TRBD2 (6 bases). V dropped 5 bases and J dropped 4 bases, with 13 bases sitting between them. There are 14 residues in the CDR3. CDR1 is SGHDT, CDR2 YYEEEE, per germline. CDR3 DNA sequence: TGTGCCAGCAGGGGACTCGACCCTTACAATGAGCAGTTCTTC. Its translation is CASRGLDPYNEQFF.

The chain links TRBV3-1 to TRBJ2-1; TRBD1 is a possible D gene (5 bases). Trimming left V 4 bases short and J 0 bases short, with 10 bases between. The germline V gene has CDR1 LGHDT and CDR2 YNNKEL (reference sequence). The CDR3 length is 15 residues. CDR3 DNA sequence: TGTGCCAGCAGCCCGGACACGAGCTCCTACAATGAGCAGTTCTTC. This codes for CASSPDTSSYNEQFF.

The CDR3 is CASRGGGRDRGTQYF. The CDR3, as DNA: TGCGCCAGCCGCGGAGGGGGGCGGGACCGCGGTACGCAGTATTTT. The chain combines TRBV5-1 with TRBJ2-3; tentatively, D is TRBD1 or TRBD2 (6 bases each). Trimming cost V 7 bases and J 8 bases, with 23 bases left between them. Germline CDR1 is SGHRS and CDR2 is YFSETQ. This CDR3 spans 15 amino acids.

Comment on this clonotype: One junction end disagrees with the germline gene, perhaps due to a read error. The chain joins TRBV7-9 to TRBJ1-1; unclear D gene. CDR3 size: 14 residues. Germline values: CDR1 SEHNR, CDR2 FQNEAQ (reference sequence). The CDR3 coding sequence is TGTGCCAGCAGCTTAGTGAGGATTCGGAATATGGCGGACTTT. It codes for CASSLVRIRNMADF.

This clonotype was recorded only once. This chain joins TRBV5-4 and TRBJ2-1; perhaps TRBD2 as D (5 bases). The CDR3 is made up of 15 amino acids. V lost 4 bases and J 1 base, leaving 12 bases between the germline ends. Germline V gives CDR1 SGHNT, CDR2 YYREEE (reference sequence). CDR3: CASSMRGSSYNEQFF. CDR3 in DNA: TGTGCCAGCAGCATGAGAGGGTCGTCCTACAATGAGCAGTTCTTC.

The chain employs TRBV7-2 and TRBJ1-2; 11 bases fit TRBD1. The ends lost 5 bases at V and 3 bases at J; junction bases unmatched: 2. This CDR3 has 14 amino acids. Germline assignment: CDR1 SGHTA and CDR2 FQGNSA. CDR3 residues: CASSQGQGDYGYTF. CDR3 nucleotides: TGTGCCAGCAGCCAGGGACAGGGGGACTATGGCTACACCTTC.

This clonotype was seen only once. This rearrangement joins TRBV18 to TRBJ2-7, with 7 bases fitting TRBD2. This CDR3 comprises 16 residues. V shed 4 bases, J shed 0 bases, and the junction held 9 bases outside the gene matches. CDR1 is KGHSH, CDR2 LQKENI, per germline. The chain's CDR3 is CASSLLASGNSYEQYF. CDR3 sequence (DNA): TGTGCCAGCTCACTCCTTGCTAGCGGTAACTCCTACGAGCAGTACTTC.

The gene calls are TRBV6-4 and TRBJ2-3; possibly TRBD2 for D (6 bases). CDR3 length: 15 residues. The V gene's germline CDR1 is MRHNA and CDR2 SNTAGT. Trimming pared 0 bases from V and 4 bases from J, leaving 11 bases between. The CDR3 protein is CASSDSGGSADTQYF. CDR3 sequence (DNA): TGTGCCAGCAGTGACTCTGGGGGGAGTGCAGATACGCAGTATTTT.

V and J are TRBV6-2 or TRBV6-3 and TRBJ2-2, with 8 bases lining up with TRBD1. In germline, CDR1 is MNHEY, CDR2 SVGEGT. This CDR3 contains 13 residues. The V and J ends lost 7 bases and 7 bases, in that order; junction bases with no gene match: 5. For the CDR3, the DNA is TGTGCCAGCACCCGACAGGGGTACGGGGAGCTGTTTTTT. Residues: CASTRQGYGELFF.

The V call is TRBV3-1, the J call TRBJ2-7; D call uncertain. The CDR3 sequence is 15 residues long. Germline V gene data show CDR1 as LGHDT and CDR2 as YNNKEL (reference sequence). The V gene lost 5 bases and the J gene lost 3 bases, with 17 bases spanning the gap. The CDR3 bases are TGTGCCAGCAGCTTGGGTGTTGGCCGCAACTACGAGCAGTACTTC. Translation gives CASSLGVGRNYEQYF.

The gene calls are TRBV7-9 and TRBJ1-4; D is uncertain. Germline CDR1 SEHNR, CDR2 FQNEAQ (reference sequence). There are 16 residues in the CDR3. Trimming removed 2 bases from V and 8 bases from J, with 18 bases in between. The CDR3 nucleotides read TGTGCCAGCAGCTTAAAGGGATCCTCCCCGGTAGAAAAACTGTTTTTT. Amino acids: CASSLKGSSPVEKLFF.

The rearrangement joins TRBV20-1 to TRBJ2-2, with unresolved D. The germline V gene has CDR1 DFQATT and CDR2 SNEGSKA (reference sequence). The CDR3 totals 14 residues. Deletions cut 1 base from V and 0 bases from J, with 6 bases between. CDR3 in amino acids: CSARAAPNTGELFF. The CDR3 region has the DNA TGCAGTGCTAGAGCAGCGCCGAACACCGGGGAGCTGTTTTTT.

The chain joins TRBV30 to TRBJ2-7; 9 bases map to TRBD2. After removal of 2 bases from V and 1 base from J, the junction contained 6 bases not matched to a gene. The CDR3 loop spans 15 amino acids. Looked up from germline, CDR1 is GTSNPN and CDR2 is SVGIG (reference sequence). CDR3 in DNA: TGTGCCTGGAGTTATAGCGGGAGTGCGTCCTACGAGCAGTACTTC. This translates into CAWSYSGSASYEQYF. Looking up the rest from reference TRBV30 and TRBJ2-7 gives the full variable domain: SQTIHQWPATLVQPVGSPLSLECTVEGTSNPNLYWYRQAAGRGLQLLFYSVGIGQISSEVPQNLSASRPQDRQFILSSKKLLLSDSGFYLCAWSYSGSASYEQYFGPGTRLTVT.